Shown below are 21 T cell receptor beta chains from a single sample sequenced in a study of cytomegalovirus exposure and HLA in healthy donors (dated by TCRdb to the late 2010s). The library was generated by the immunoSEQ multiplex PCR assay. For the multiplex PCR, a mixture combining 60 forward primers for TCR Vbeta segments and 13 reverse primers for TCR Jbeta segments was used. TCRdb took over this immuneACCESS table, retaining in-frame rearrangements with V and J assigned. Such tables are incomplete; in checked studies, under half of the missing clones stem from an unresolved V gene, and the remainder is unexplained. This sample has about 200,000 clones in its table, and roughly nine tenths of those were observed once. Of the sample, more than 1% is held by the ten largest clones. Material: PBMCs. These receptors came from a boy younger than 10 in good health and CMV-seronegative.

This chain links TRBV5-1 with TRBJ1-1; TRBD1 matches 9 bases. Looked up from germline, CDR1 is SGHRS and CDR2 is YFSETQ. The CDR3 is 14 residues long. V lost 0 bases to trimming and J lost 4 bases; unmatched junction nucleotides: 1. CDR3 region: CASSLETGGTEAFF. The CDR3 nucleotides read TGCGCCAGCAGCTTGGAGACAGGGGGCACTGAAGCTTTCTTT.

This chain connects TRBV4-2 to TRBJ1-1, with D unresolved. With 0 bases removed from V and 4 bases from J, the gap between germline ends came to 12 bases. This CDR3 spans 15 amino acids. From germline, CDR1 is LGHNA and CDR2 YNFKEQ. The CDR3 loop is CASSQDRGGVTEAFF. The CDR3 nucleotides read TGTGCCAGCAGCCAAGATCGGGGAGGAGTCACTGAAGCTTTCTTT.

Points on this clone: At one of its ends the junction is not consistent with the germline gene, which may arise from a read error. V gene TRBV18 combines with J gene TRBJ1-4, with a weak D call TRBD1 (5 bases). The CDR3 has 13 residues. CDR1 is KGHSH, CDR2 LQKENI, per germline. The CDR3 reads CASSPGASEKLFF. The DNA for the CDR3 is TGTGCCAGTTCACCTGGGGCATCAGAAAAACTGTTTTTT.

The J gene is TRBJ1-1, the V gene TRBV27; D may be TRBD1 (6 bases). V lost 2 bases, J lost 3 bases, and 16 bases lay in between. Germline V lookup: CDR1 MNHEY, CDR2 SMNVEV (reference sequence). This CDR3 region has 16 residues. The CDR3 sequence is CASSLDSGQSYTEAFF. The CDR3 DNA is TGTGCCAGCAGTTTAGATTCTGGACAGAGCTACACTGAAGCTTTCTTT.

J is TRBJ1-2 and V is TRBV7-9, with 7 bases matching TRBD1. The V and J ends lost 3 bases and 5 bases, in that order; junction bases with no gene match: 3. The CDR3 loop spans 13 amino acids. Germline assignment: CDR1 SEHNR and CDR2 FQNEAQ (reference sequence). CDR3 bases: TGTGCCAGCAGCTTCGGGACAGATTATGGCTACACCTTC. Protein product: CASSFGTDYGYTF.

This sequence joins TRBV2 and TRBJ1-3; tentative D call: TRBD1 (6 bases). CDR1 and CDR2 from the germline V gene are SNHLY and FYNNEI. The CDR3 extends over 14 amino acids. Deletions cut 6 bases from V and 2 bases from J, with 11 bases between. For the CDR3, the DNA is TGTGCCAGCAGCCTAAACAGGGCTGGAAACACCATATATTTT. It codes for CASSLNRAGNTIYF.

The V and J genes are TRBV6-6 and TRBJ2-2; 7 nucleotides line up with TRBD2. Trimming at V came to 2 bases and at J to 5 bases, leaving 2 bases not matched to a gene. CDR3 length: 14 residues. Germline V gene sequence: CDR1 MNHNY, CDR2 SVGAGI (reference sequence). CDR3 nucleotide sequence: TGTGCCAGCAGTTACGGGGGGGGAACCGGGGAGCTGTTTTTT. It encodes CASSYGGGTGELFF.

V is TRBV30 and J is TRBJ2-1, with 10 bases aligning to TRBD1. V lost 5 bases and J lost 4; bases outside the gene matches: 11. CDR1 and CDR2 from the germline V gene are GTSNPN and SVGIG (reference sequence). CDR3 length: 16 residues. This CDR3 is CAWAPWDRGIYNEQFF. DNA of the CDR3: TGTGCCTGGGCCCCTTGGGACAGGGGAATATACAATGAGCAGTTCTTC. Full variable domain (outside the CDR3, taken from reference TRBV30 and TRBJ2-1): SQTIHQWPATLVQPVGSPLSLECTVEGTSNPNLYWYRQAAGRGLQLLFYSVGIGQISSEVPQNLSASRPQDRQFILSSKKLLLSDSGFYLCAWAPWDRGIYNEQFFGPGTRLTVL.

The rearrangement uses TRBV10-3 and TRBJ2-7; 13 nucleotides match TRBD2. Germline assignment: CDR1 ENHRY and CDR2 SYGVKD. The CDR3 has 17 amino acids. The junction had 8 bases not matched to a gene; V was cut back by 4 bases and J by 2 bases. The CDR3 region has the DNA TGTGCCATCAGTGTTTCCGGGACTAGCGGGATTACCTACGAGCAGTACTTC. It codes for CAISVSGTSGITYEQYF.

Here the CDR3 DNA reads TGTGCCAGTAGTGCACAGGGGGATCAGGGGCAGTTCTTC. It yields the protein CASSAQGDQGQFF. The chain is built from TRBV19 and TRBJ2-1; 8 nucleotides align to TRBD1. The CDR3 contains 13 residues. Trimming took 5 bases from V and 12 from J; bases not matched to a gene: 9. Germline V gives CDR1 LNHDA, CDR2 SQIVND (reference sequence).

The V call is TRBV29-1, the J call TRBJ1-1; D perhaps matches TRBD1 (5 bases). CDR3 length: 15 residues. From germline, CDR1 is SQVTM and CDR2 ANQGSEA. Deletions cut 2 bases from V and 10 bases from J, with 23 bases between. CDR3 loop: CSVENQPRPGPVAFF. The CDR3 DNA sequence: TGCAGCGTTGAAAACCAACCAAGACCAGGGCCCGTAGCTTTCTTT.

CDR3 coding DNA: TGTGCCAGCAGCTCACAGCTGACTGGGGCCAACGTCCTGACTTTC. This encodes CASSSQLTGANVLTF. The J gene is TRBJ2-6, the V gene TRBV7-2; D unresolved. Germline CDR1 reads SGHTA; CDR2 reads FQGNSA. Deletions cut 4 bases from V and 2 bases from J, with 9 bases between. CDR3 length: 15 residues.

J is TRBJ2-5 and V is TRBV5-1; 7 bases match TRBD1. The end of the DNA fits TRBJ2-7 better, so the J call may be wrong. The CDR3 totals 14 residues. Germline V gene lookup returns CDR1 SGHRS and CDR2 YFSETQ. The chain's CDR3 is CASSLGTDTFEQYF. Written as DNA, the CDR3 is TGCGCCAGCAGCCTAGGGACAGACACCTTCGAGCAGTACTTC.

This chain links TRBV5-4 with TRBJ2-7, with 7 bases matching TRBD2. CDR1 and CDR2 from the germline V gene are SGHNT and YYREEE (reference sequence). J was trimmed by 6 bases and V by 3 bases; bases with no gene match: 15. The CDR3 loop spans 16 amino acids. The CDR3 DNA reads TGTGCCAGCAGCTGGCTTCGGGGCGGGAGACCTGGCGAGCAGTACTTC. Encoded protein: CASSWLRGGRPGEQYF.

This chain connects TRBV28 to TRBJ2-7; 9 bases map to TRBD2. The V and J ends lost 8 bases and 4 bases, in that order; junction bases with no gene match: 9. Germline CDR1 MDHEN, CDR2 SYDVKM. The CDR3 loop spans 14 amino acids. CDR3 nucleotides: TGTGCCAGCTCGGGTAGCGGGAGTAATTACGAGCAGTACTTC. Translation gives CASSGSGSNYEQYF.

CDR3 region: CASSFVANTEAFF. DNA of the CDR3: TGTGCCAGCAGTTTTGTGGCGAACACTGAAGCTTTCTTT. The rearrangement links TRBV28 to TRBJ1-1; unclear D gene. CDR1 is MDHEN and CDR2 is SYDVKM in the germline V gene. The CDR3 totals 13 residues. Trimming pared 3 bases from V and 1 base from J, leaving 6 bases between.

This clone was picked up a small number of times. CDR3 DNA sequence: TGTGCCAGCAGTTTAGGTATAGGCAATCAGCCCCAGCATTTT. The encoded protein is CASSLGIGNQPQHF. V usage is TRBV27 and J usage is TRBJ1-5; D is uncertain. CDR1 and CDR2 from the germline V gene are MNHEY and SMNVEV (reference sequence). The CDR3 loop spans 14 amino acids. The V and J ends lost 2 bases and 2 bases respectively, with 7 bases between them.

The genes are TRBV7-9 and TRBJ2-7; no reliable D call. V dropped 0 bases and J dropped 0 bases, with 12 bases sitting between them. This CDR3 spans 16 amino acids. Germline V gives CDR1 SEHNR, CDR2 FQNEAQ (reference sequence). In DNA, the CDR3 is TGTGCCAGCAGCTTAGCGCTTACAGAAAGCTCCTACGAGCAGTACTTC. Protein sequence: CASSLALTESSYEQYF.

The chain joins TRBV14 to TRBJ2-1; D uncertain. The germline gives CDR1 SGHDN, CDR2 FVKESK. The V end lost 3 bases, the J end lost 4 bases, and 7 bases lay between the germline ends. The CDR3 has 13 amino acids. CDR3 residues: CASSHLPYNEQFF. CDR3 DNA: TGTGCCAGCAGCCATCTACCGTACAATGAGCAGTTCTTC. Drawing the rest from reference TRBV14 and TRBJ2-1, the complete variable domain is EAGVTQFPSHSVIEKGQTVTLRCDPISGHDNLYWYRRVMGKEIKFLLHFVKESKQDESGMPNNRFLAERTGGTYSTLKVQPAELEDSGVYFCASSHLPYNEQFFGPGTRLTVL.

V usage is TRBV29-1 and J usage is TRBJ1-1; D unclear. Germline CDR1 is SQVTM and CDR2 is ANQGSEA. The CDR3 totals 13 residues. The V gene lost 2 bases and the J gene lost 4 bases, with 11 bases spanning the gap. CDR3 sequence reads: CSVERRLSTEAFF. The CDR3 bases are TGCAGCGTTGAAAGGAGGCTGAGCACTGAAGCTTTCTTT.

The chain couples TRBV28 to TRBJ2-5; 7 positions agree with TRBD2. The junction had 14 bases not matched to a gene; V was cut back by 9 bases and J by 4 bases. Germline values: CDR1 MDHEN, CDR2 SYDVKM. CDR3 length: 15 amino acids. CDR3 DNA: TGTGCCAGTCGTGGCGGGCGGGGGTGGGTAGAGACCCAGTACTTC. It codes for CASRGGRGWVETQYF.